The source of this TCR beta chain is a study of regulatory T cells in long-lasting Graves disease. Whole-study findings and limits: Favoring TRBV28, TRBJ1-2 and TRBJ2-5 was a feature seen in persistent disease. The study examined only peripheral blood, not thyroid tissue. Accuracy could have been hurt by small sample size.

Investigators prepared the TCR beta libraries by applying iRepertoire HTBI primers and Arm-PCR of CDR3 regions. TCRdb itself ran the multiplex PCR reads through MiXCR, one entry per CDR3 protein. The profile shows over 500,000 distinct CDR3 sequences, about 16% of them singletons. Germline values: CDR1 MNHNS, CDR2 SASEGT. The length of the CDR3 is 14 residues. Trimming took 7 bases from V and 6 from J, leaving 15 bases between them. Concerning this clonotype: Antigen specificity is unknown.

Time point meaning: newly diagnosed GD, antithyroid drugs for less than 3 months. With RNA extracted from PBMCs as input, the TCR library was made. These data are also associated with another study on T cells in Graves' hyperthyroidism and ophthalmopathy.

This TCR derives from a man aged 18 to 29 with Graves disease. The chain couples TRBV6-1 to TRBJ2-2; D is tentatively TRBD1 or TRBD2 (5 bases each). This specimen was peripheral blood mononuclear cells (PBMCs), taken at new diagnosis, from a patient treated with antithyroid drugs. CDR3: CASTPGLGAGELFF. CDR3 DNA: TGTGCCAGCACGCCCGGGTTGGGGGCCGGGGAGCTGTTTTTT.